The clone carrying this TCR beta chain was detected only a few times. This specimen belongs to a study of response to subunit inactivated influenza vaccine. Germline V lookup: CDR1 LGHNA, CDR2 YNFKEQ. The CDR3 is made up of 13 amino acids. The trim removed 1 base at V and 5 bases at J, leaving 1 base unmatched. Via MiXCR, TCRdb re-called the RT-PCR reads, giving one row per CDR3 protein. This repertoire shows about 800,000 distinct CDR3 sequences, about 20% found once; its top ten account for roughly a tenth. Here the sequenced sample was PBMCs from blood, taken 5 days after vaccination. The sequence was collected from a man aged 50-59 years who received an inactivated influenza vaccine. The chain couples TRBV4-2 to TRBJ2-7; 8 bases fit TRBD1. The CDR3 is CASSQVTGDEQYF. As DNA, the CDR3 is TGTGCCAGCAGCCAAGTGACAGGGGACGAGCAGTACTTC.